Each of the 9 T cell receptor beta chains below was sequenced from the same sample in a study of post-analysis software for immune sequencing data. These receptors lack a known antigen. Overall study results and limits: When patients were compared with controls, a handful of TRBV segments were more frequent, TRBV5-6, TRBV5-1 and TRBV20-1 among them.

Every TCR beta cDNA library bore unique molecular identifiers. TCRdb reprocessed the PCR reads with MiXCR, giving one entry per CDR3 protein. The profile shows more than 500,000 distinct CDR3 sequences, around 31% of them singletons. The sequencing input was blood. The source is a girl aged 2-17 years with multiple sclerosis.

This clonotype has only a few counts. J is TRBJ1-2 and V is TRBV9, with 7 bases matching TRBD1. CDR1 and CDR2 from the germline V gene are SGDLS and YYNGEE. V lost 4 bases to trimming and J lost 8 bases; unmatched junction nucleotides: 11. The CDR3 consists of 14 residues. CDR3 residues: CASSPGTAREGYTF. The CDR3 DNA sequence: TGTGCCAGCAGCCCGGGGACAGCCCGAGAGGGCTACACCTTC.

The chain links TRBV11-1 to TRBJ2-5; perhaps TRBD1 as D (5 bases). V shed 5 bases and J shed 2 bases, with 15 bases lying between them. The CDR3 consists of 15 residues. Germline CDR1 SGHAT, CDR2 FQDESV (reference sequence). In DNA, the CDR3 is TGTGCCAGCAGCCCAGGCGACAGACATCAAGAGACCCAGTACTTC. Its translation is CASSPGDRHQETQYF.

The CDR3 DNA is TGCGCCAGCAGCTCATCCACAGGGGGGAACACCGGGGAGCTGTTTTTT. Amino acid sequence: CASSSSTGGNTGELFF. The chain carries TRBV5-1 and TRBJ2-2, with 8 bases matching TRBD1. CDR1 is SGHRS, CDR2 YFSETQ, per germline. The J segment lost 1 base and the V segment lost 3 bases, leaving 5 bases of the junction unmatched. The CDR3 is 16 amino acids.

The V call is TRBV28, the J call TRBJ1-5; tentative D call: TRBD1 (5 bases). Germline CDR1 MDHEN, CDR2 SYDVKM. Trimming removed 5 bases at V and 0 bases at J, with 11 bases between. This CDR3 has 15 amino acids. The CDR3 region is CASSTRQRSNQPQHF. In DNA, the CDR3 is TGTGCCAGCAGTACACGACAGCGTAGCAATCAGCCCCAGCATTTT.

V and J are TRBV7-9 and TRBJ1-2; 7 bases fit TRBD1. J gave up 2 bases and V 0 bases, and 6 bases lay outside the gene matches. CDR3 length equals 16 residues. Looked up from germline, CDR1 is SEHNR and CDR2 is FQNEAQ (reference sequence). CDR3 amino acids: CASSLAPPGGNYGYTF. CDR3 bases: TGTGCCAGCAGCTTAGCTCCGCCAGGGGGGAACTATGGCTACACCTTC.

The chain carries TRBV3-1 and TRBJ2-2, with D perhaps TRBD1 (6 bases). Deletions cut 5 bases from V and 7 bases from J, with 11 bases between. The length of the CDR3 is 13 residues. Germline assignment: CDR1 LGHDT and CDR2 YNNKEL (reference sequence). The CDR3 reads CASSTTRGGELFF. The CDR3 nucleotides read TGTGCCAGCAGCACCACCAGGGGCGGGGAGCTGTTTTTT. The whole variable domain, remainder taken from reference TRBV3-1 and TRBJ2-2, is DTAVSQTPKYLVTQMGNDKSIKCEQNLGHDTMYWYKQDSKKFLKIMFSYNNKELIINETVPNRFSPKSPDKAHLNLHINSLELGDSAVYFCASSTTRGGELFFGEGSRLTVL.

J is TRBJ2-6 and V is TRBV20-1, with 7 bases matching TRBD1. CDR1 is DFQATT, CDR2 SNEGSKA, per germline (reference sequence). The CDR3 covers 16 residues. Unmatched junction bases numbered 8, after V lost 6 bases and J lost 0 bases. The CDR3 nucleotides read TGCAGTGCCATAGACAGGGACAACTCTGGGGCCAACGTCCTGACTTTC. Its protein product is CSAIDRDNSGANVLTF.

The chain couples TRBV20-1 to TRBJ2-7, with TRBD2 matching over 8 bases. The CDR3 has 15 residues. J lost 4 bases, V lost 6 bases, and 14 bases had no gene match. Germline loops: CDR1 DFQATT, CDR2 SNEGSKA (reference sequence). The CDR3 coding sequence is TGCAGTGCAGCCCGCGGGACGGGAGGGTTATACGAGCAGTACTTC. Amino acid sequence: CSAARGTGGLYEQYF.

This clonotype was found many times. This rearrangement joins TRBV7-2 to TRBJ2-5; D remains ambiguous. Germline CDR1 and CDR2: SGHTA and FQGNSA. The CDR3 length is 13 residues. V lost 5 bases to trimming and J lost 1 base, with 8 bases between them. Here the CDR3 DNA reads TGTGCCAGCAGCAACGCTCCCCAAGAGACCCAGTACTTC. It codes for CASSNAPQETQYF.